This T cell receptor (beta chain) was captured in a study of blood T cell repertoires in COVID-19 (dated by TCRdb to 2018 to 2021). For context, the study as a whole: The collaborator samples originated in the United States, Italy and Spain and spanned the acute and convalescent phases of COVID-19. The material from the prospective study consisted of cDNA or gDNA derived from T cells, B-cell-depleted T cells, or PBMCs. Subjects who had been exposed to COVID-19, were actively infected with it, or had recovered from it provided the deeply sampled blood TCRbeta repertoires that made up the dataset. The repertoires were released in a freely available public database intended as a resource for research on the immune response to SARS-CoV-2. The samples were drawn from the first 160 participants of the ongoing ImmuneRACE study and from 1,254 subjects provided by 6 global collaborators. A de-identified subject ID, COVID-19 status, age in years and sex were almost always included in the sample metadata. Where available, HLA class I and class II types were obtained from metadata supplied by the sample provider rather than from assay-based typing. What the study reported, not specific to this receptor: How much clinical and demographic metadata was included differed by source and by participant, and the metadata was provided uncurated.

TCRbeta CDR3 regions were amplified from genomic DNA using the immunoSEQ Assay, a bias-controlled multiplex PCR. Under the source paper's analysis protocol: The number of nucleated cells in each sample was estimated from the amplification of reference gene primers within the assay. To quantify the absolute abundance of each unique TCRbeta CDR3 rearrangement, sequence reads were collapsed and filtered. For each sample, productive Simpson clonality was calculated as the square root of Simpson's diversity index across productive rearrangements. Sourced from immuneACCESS, this table was stored by TCRdb with only in-frame sequences that have V and J called. A share of the clones is absent; for the studies checked, an unresolved V gene accounts for under half, and the remainder has no known explanation. V, J and clone size derive from that table, while D and trimming were established from the DNA sequence. This sample is represented by under 70,000 clones; roughly 84% of them were singletons. Approximately 11% of the sample lies in the top ten.

About this clone itself: Its antigen is currently not known. Per-nucleotide qualities are absent, and no much larger clonotype sits a single base away.

The collaborating institutions used their own protocols to collect whole blood in K2EDTA tubes. For TCRbeta analysis, collaborators shipped samples as frozen whole blood, isolated PBMCs, or DNA extracted from either of those sample types. This receptor was identified in a woman younger than 35 with acute or convalescent COVID-19. The specimen sequenced was peripheral blood.

The CDR3 protein: CSAGPQGAGTDTQYF. The DNA reads TGCAGCGCGGGACCCCAGGGGGCCGGGACAGATACGCAGTATTTT. The sequence links TRBV29-1 to TRBJ2-3, with TRBD1 identical over 8 junction bases. From cysteine to phenylalanine, the CDR3 is 15 amino acids long. Just the 45-base CDR3 DNA is kept, in frame starting at base 1. CDR1 and CDR2 (SQVTM, ANQGSEA) derive from the germline V gene. After removal of 7 bases from V and 3 bases from J, the junction retains 12 bases not matched to a gene.